Shown below are 11 T cell receptor beta chains from a single sample sequenced in a study of blood T cell repertoires in COVID-19. The assay was immunoSEQ multiplex PCR, and TCRdb's table has in-frame clones only and misses some. The table has approximately 460,000 clones, roughly 87% seen once. Sequences were obtained from peripheral blood. All receptors come from a man aged 18 to 30 with COVID-19, enrolled during active disease.

The chain uses TRBV7-2 and TRBJ2-7, with a weak D call TRBD2 (5 bases). Germline V gene sequence: CDR1 SGHTA, CDR2 FQGNSA. The length of the CDR3 is 12 residues. Between the trimmed V and J ends, which lost 8 bases and 9 bases, there was a span of 17 bases. This chain's CDR3 is CASSGSSSVQYF. The DNA for the CDR3 is TGTGCCAGCTCCGGTTCTAGCTCGGTGCAGTACTTC.

A remark on this clone: This sample includes further DNA sequences coding for the same CDR3. The chain recombines TRBV5-1 with TRBJ2-7, with 8 bases lining up with TRBD1. With 2 bases clipped from V and 1 base from J, the junction kept 2 bases outside the gene matches. CDR1 and CDR2 from the germline V gene are SGHRS and YFSETQ. The CDR3 is 14 amino acids. The CDR3 DNA is TGCGCCAGCAGCTTAGGACAGGGATCCTACGAGCAGTACTTC. Amino acid sequence: CASSLGQGSYEQYF.

With regard to this clone: Other DNA variants within this sample encode the same CDR3. The rearrangement links TRBV7-9 to TRBJ1-2; TRBD1 agrees at 7 bases. The CDR3 runs to 13 residues. V lost 1 base and J lost 4; bases outside the gene matches: 0. Germline V gives CDR1 SEHNR, CDR2 FQNEAQ (reference sequence). CDR3 nucleotides: TGTGCCAGCAGCTTAGGACAGGGCTATGGCTACACCTTC. Translated, it gives CASSLGQGYGYTF. The whole variable domain, filled in from reference TRBV7-9 and TRBJ1-2, reads DTGVSQNPRHKITKRGQNVTFRCDPISEHNRLYWYRQTLGQGPEFLTYFQNEAQLEKSRLLSDRFSAERPKGSFSTLEIQRTEQGDSAMYLCASSLGQGYGYTFGSGTRLTVV.

The J gene is TRBJ1-5, the V gene TRBV11-2; D remains unclear. Trimming stripped 0 bases from V and 7 bases from J, with 13 bases between. The V gene's germline CDR1 is SGHAT and CDR2 FQNNGV. This CDR3 has 15 amino acids. CDR3 sequence: CASSLDRGAGQPQHF. Here the CDR3 DNA reads TGTGCCAGCAGCTTAGATCGGGGAGCTGGGCAGCCCCAGCATTTT.

The chain has TRBV25-1 and TRBJ2-3; 12 bases align to TRBD2. CDR3 length equals 16 residues. V lost 1 base and J lost 4; bases outside the gene matches: 3. CDR1 and CDR2 from the germline V gene are MGHDK and SYGVNS. CDR3 sequence (DNA): TGTGCCAGCAGTGAATTTCTAGCGGGGGGGGCAGATACGCAGTATTTT. As protein: CASSEFLAGGADTQYF.

The genes are TRBV29-1 and TRBJ2-3, with 7 bases lining up with TRBD1. After removal of 0 bases from V and 0 bases from J, the junction contained 3 bases not matched to a gene. Germline assignment: CDR1 SQVTM and CDR2 ANQGSEA. This CDR3 comprises 15 residues. The CDR3 is CSVEETGASTDTQYF. CDR3 DNA sequence: TGCAGCGTTGAAGAAACAGGGGCTAGCACAGATACGCAGTATTTT.

This clone has a single count. The rearrangement uses TRBV7-9 and TRBJ1-2; no reliable D call. V lost 3 bases, J lost 3 bases, and 26 bases lay in between. The CDR3 runs 19 residues. CDR1 is SEHNR and CDR2 is FQNEAQ in the germline V gene (reference sequence). The CDR3 bases are TGTGCCAGCAGCTTCTATCGACGACGCGAAGGCGCGGCGGACTATGGCTACACCTTC. This codes for CASSFYRRREGAADYGYTF.

The rearrangement uses TRBV4-1 and TRBJ2-2, with 7 bases aligning to TRBD2. V lost 5 bases to trimming and J lost 6 bases; unmatched junction nucleotides: 9. Per germline, CDR1 MGHRA and CDR2 YSYEKL. The CDR3 length is 15 residues. CDR3 sequence: CASSNGLGRAGELFF. Written as DNA, the CDR3 is TGCGCCAGCAGCAACGGACTAGGCCGAGCCGGGGAGCTGTTTTTT.

The chain is built from TRBV27 and TRBJ2-1; 8 nucleotides match TRBD1. Germline CDR1 reads MNHEY; CDR2 reads SMNVEV (reference sequence). V gave up 1 base and J gave up 1 base; unmatched junction bases: 0. CDR3 size: 15 residues. CDR3 sequence reads: CASSLYRGSYNEQFF. For the CDR3, the DNA is TGTGCCAGCAGTTTATACAGGGGGTCCTACAATGAGCAGTTCTTC.

The CDR3 DNA sequence: TGTGCCATCAGTGTAAATAGCGGGACAGCGAACAACGCTAACTATGGCTACACCTTC. Protein sequence: CAISVNSGTANNANYGYTF. The chain recombines TRBV10-3 with TRBJ1-2; 7 bases fit TRBD1. There are 19 residues in the CDR3. Germline values: CDR1 ENHRY, CDR2 SYGVKD. V lost 4 bases to trimming and J lost 0 bases; unmatched junction nucleotides: 17.

The chain joins TRBV6-1 to TRBJ2-6; D is unclear. Germline V CDR1 and CDR2: MNHNS, SASEGT. The germline V and J ends were trimmed by 3 bases and 1 base, with 16 bases remaining between them. This CDR3 has 18 residues. The CDR3 coding sequence is TGTGCCAGCAGTGACCCCGCCCGTGGGCTATCTGGGGCCAACGTCCTGACTTTC. The encoded protein is CASSDPARGLSGANVLTF.